The 19 T cell receptor beta chains below all came from one sample that was sequenced in a study of T cell changes during pregnancy in multiple sclerosis. Repertoires were generated with immunoSEQ multiplex PCR, while TCRdb's copy carries only in-frame clones and drops some. The repertoire holds fewer than 55,000 clones, with roughly 90% as singletons. Material: peripheral blood, obtained in the second trimester of pregnancy. The source is a female donor in good health, enrolled as a control in a pregnancy study.

This clone was observed a single time. At one boundary the junction diverges from the germline segment, which might be a read error. CDR3 sequence reads: CASSLDGPGETQYF. The CDR3 nucleotides are TGTGCCAGCAGTTTGGACGGACCGGGGGAGACCCAGTACTTC. J is TRBJ2-5 and V is TRBV5-4, with a weak D call TRBD2 (5 bases). The germline V gene has CDR1 SGHNT and CDR2 YYREEE (reference sequence). The CDR3 covers 14 residues.

The J gene is TRBJ2-5, the V gene TRBV5-4, with 16 positions matching TRBD2. This CDR3 is built from 18 residues. CDR1 is SGHNT and CDR2 is YYREEE in the germline V gene (reference sequence). Trimming cost V 3 bases and J 5 bases; bases outside gene matches: 10. This chain's CDR3 is CASSWGLAGGPLGETQYF. For the CDR3, the DNA is TGTGCCAGCAGCTGGGGACTAGCGGGAGGGCCGTTGGGGGAGACCCAGTACTTC. Together with reference TRBV5-4 and TRBJ2-5, the CDR3 gives the full variable domain: ETGVTQSPTHLIKTRGQQVTLRCSSQSGHNTVSWYQQALGQGPQFIFQYYREEENGRGNFPPRFSGLQFPNYSSELNVNALELDDSALYLCASSWGLAGGPLGETQYFGPGTRLLVL.

The genes are TRBV6-5 and TRBJ2-7, with D perhaps matching TRBD2 (7 bases). The CDR3 is 16 amino acids. Per germline, CDR1 MNHEY and CDR2 SVGAGI. Trimming removed 4 bases from V and 3 bases from J, with 19 bases in between. CDR3 DNA sequence: TGTGCCAGCAGTTGGGGAAAAGGGGGAGGGCTCTACGAGCAGTACTTC. Residues: CASSWGKGGGLYEQYF.

The chain carries TRBV11-2 and TRBJ1-2; D is unclear. V shed 1 base and J shed 8 bases, with 14 bases lying between them. CDR1 SGHAT and CDR2 FQNNGV come from the germline V gene. The length of the CDR3 is 14 residues. CDR3 sequence (DNA): TGTGCCAGCAGCTTAGGGGAGGGATTGGGGGGCTACACCTTC. Its protein product is CASSLGEGLGGYTF.

This chain links TRBV29-1 with TRBJ1-1; TRBD1 is a possible D gene (5 bases). Trimming cost V 7 bases and J 7 bases, with 13 bases left between them. Germline values: CDR1 SQVTM, CDR2 ANQGSEA. There are 11 residues in the CDR3. CDR3 nucleotides: TGCAGCGGTGGGCAGGGTCTTGAAGCTTTCTTT. As protein: CSGGQGLEAFF. The variable domain in full, with the rest retrieved from reference TRBV29-1 and TRBJ1-1, is SAVISQKPSRDICQRGTSLTIQCQVDSQVTMMFWYRQQPGQSLTLIATANQGSEATYESGFVIDKFPISRPNLTFSTLTVSNMSPEDSSIYLCSGGQGLEAFFGQGTRLTVV.

This sequence joins TRBV19 and TRBJ2-2; 16 positions match TRBD2. Germline V gene data show CDR1 as LNHDA and CDR2 as SQIVND (reference sequence). This CDR3 has 19 amino acids. Trimming removed 5 bases from V and 7 bases from J; junction bases left unmatched: 13. The CDR3 reads CASSPGTSGRAGKVGELFF. The CDR3 region has the DNA TGTGCCAGTAGTCCCGGGACTAGCGGGAGGGCCGGTAAAGTCGGGGAGCTGTTTTTT.

The chain couples TRBV6-5 to TRBJ1-5, with 7 nucleotides matching TRBD1. Germline CDR1 and CDR2: MNHEY and SVGAGI. Trimming cost V 0 bases and J 3 bases; bases outside gene matches: 2. The CDR3 is made up of 15 amino acids. CDR3 protein: CASSYSQGNNQPQHF. CDR3 in DNA: TGTGCCAGCAGTTACTCACAGGGGAACAATCAGCCCCAGCATTTT.

This rearrangement joins TRBV10-2 to TRBJ1-5, with D possibly being TRBD1 (5 bases). CDR1 and CDR2 (germline): WSHSY, SAAADI. V was shortened by 6 bases and J by 1 base, with 16 bases between the two germline ends. The CDR3 runs 16 residues. The CDR3 loop is CASRWGGEGSNQPQHF. CDR3 sequence (DNA): TGCGCCAGCAGGTGGGGCGGGGAAGGGAGCAATCAGCCCCAGCATTTT.

V is TRBV21-1 and J is TRBJ1-1. TRBV21-1 is termed a pseudogene. The CDR3 extends over 19 amino acids. The CDR3 is CASSNERAGERVGGTEAFF. The CDR3 DNA is TGTGCCAGCAGCAACGAGAGGGCGGGTGAGAGAGTGGGTGGCACTGAAGCTTTCTTT.

This chain joins TRBV5-1 and TRBJ2-1; 8 bases line up with TRBD2. V dropped 6 bases and J dropped 2; count of bases not matched to a gene: 10. Germline V lookup: CDR1 SGHRS, CDR2 YFSETQ. This CDR3 comprises 16 residues. CDR3 DNA: TGCGCCAGCACGGGGGGGGGTATTCCAACCTACAATGAGCAGTTCTTC. Protein: CASTGGGIPTYNEQFF.

This chain joins TRBV6-5 and TRBJ1-1; D ambiguous. Germline V CDR1 and CDR2: MNHEY, SVGAGI. V lost 6 bases and J lost 4, with 15 bases in between. The CDR3 has 14 residues. The CDR3 sequence: CASSREFTRTEAFF. DNA of the CDR3: TGTGCCAGCAGCCGCGAGTTTACGCGCACTGAAGCTTTCTTT.

This chain uses TRBV15 with TRBJ2-7; a weak D match, TRBD1 (5 bases). This CDR3 is built from 15 residues. V gave up 0 bases and J gave up 6 bases, with 15 bases separating them. Germline V gene sequence: CDR1 LNHNV, CDR2 YYDKDF (reference sequence). The CDR3 DNA sequence: TGTGCCACCAGCAGAGAGGGGCTAGGCATGCTCGAGCAGTACTTC. This gives the protein CATSREGLGMLEQYF.

This clone was counted once. The chain employs TRBV19 and TRBJ1-6; 10 bases fit TRBD1. CDR1 is LNHDA and CDR2 is SQIVND in the germline V gene (reference sequence). The CDR3 contains 15 residues. V lost 5 bases and J lost 9; bases outside the gene matches: 7. CDR3 sequence reads: CASSLNRDRGSPLHF. The CDR3 bases are TGTGCCAGTAGTTTGAACCGGGACAGGGGTTCACCCCTCCACTTT. Drawing the rest from reference TRBV19 and TRBJ1-6, the complete variable domain is DGGITQSPKYLFRKEGQNVTLSCEQNLNHDAMYWYRQDPGQGLRLIYYSQIVNDFQKGDIAEGYSVSREKKESFPLTVTSAQKNPTAFYLCASSLNRDRGSPLHFGNGTRLTVT.

This chain connects TRBV18 to TRBJ2-1, with D maybe TRBD2 (7 bases). The CDR3 sequence is 16 residues long. The V gene lost 5 bases and the J gene lost 5 bases, with 19 bases spanning the gap. Germline CDR1 is KGHSH and CDR2 is LQKENI. The CDR3 DNA follows: TGTGCCAGCTCAACGGGGGGTCCAGGGGCAAACAATGAGCAGTTCTTC. Translating it yields CASSTGGPGANNEQFF.

Regarding this clone: A junction end diverges from the germline sequence, so it may reflect a read error. V usage is TRBV6-6 and J usage is TRBJ2-7; D may be TRBD1 (6 bases). This CDR3 has 14 amino acids. Germline-derived CDR1 and CDR2 are MNHNY and SVGAGI (reference sequence). The CDR3 nucleotides are TGTGCCAGCCGTCGGGATCGGGACACAGATAGGAAGAACTTC. Translated: CASRRDRDTDRKNF.

The J gene is TRBJ2-5, the V gene TRBV7-2; D not certain. This CDR3 region has 15 residues. Germline loops: CDR1 SGHTA, CDR2 FQGNSA. The V and J ends lost 5 bases and 1 base respectively, with 14 bases between them. The CDR3 region is CASSPEPGSQETQYF. The CDR3 region has the DNA TGTGCCAGCAGCCCTGAACCCGGGTCCCAAGAGACCCAGTACTTC.

The chain carries TRBV6-1 and TRBJ1-6; D remains unclear. Trimming pared 9 bases from V and 7 bases from J, leaving 13 bases between. The germline CDR1 and CDR2 sequences are MNHNS and SASEGT. The CDR3 extends over 13 amino acids. The DNA of the CDR3 is TGTGCCAGTCACCGGGATGAAAATTCACCCCTCCACTTT. This translates into CASHRDENSPLHF.

The chain is built from TRBV6-5 and TRBJ2-3; 10 bases agree with TRBD2. With 6 bases clipped from V and 1 base from J, the junction kept 4 bases outside the gene matches. The germline V gene encodes CDR1 MNHEY and CDR2 SVGAGI. The CDR3 has 15 amino acids. In DNA, the CDR3 is TGTGCCAGCAGGAGCGGGGGGGCCGGCACAGATACGCAGTATTTT. It codes for CASRSGGAGTDTQYF.

The chain combines TRBV30 with TRBJ2-7, with 12 bases matching TRBD2. CDR1 and CDR2 from the germline V gene are GTSNPN and SVGIG (reference sequence). CDR3 length: 15 residues. Trimming removed 2 bases from V and 6 bases from J; junction bases left unmatched: 8. DNA of the CDR3: TGTGCCTGGAGTACCCTAGCGGGAGGGCCGACCGAGCAGTACTTC. It is translated as CAWSTLAGGPTEQYF.